Listed below are T cell receptor beta chains from one sample, sequenced in a study of blood T cell repertoires in COVID-19. This table comes from immunoSEQ multiplex PCR, and its TCRdb copy is limited to in-frame clones, with some not included. The profile shows about 88,000 clones, 90% of them singletons. The sequencing input was peripheral blood. These receptor sequences come from a man in his sixties with acute or convalescent COVID-19. The conserved cysteine and the conserved F or W are not part of the CDR3 here. A D gene is named only where the DNA matches it firmly.

d_call: .
v_call: TRBV14
cdr3_aa: ASSQDRYSSYEQY

d_call: TRBD1
v_call: TRBV2
cdr3_aa: ASGQGKQF

d_call: .
v_call: TRBV5-1
cdr3_aa: ASSLGDNYNSPLH

d_call: TRBD1
v_call: TRBV19
cdr3_aa: ASSLPGGNEQF

d_call: .
v_call: TRBV4-3
cdr3_aa: ASSQGTGISGYT

d_call: TRBD2
v_call: TRBV9
cdr3_aa: ASSGLAGVTDTQY

d_call: .
v_call: TRBV11-2
cdr3_aa: ASSLGGNEQY

d_call: TRBD1
v_call: TRBV2
cdr3_aa: ASARDRFINTEAF

d_call: .
v_call: TRBV2
cdr3_aa: ASSWDTFYEQY

d_call: .
v_call: TRBV9
cdr3_aa: ASGAGGNEQF

d_call: TRBD2
v_call: TRBV19
cdr3_aa: ASSIDGRARNNEQF

d_call: .
v_call: TRBV10-2
cdr3_aa: ASSENLEQY

d_call: TRBD1
v_call: TRBV25-1
cdr3_aa: ASSDGTGGSEKLF

d_call: TRBD2
v_call: TRBV5-1
cdr3_aa: ASSFLTSGRDGELF

d_call: .
v_call: TRBV19
cdr3_aa: ASSIGLNNEQF

d_call: TRBD1
v_call: TRBV27
cdr3_aa: ASSFDRGPYNEQF

d_call: TRBD1
v_call: TRBV24-1
cdr3_aa: ATSDLTGFGETQY

d_call: .
v_call: TRBV6-2/TRBV6-3
cdr3_aa: ASSPDPQGTNEKLF

d_call: TRBD1
v_call: TRBV6-5
cdr3_aa: ASRTGNSPLH

d_call: .
v_call: TRBV6-5
cdr3_aa: ASDLRQDRHYEQY

d_call: .
v_call: TRBV6-4
cdr3_aa: ASSDSFTANTEAF

d_call: TRBD2
v_call: TRBV7-9
cdr3_aa: ATKRGSGVYNEQF

d_call: .
v_call: TRBV27
cdr3_aa: ASSLAGTDTQY

d_call: TRBD1
v_call: TRBV19
cdr3_aa: ASSINRGSYEQY

d_call: TRBD1
v_call: TRBV9
cdr3_aa: ASSGTGRYHEKLF

d_call: .
v_call: TRBV2
cdr3_aa: ASQPTGMDSPLH

d_call: TRBD1
v_call: TRBV4-3
cdr3_aa: ASSQGTGFSQPQH

d_call: TRBD1
v_call: TRBV28
cdr3_aa: ASSSLPGQGKNEQF

d_call: .
v_call: TRBV6-4
cdr3_aa: ASSEPSTDTQY

d_call: .
v_call: TRBV4-1
cdr3_aa: ASSQGEDGNQPQH

d_call: TRBD2
v_call: TRBV18
cdr3_aa: ASSPTSGVFGREGQY

d_call: .
v_call: TRBV6-1
cdr3_aa: ASEMGGLDEQF

d_call: TRBD2
v_call: TRBV6-5
cdr3_aa: ATAILAGPYNEQF